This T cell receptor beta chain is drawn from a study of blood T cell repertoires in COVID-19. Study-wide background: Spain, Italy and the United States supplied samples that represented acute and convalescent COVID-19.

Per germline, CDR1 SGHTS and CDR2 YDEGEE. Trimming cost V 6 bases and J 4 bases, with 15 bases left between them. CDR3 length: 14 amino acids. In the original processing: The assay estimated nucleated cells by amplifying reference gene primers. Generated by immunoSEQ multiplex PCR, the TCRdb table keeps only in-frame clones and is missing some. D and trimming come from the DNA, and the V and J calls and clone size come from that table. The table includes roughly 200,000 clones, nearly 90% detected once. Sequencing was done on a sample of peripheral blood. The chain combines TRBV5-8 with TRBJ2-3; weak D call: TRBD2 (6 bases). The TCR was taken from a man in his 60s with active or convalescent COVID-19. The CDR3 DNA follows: TGTGCCAGCAAGGGGACTGGGGGTTCAGATACGCAGTATTTT. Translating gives CASKGTGGSDTQYF.